This TCR beta chain comes out of a study of CD8+ T cells in alopecia areata. Study-wide results and limits: Treatment with tofacitinib significantly lowered scalp clonality and reduced expanded CD8+ clones among the top 100.

Sequencing templates came from extracted RNA that was reverse transcribed into cDNA. Clones were read by immunoSEQ multiplex PCR, and TCRdb kept only the in-frame ones, dropping some. The sample yields 200,000 or so clones, around two fifths seen once. Regarding this clone: Its antigen is not known.

The CDR3 contains 15 residues. Unmatched junction bases numbered 4, after V lost 0 bases and J lost 6 bases. Germline lookup yields CDR1 LGHNA and CDR2 YNFKEQ. Treatment described: oral pan-JAK inhibitor, 5-10 mg twice daily. This sequence joins TRBV4-2 and TRBJ1-2; TRBD1 matches 10 bases. The sample here was CD4+ T cells sorted from blood, taken around week 36, from a patient treated with tofacitinib. This clonotype originated in a human donor with alopecia areata. In DNA, the CDR3 is TGTGCCAGCAGCCAAGATGTAGGGACAGGGGATGGCTACACCTTC. Residues: CASSQDVGTGDGYTF.